The 22 T cell receptor beta chains below all came from one sample that was sequenced in a study of blood T cell repertoires in COVID-19 (dated by TCRdb to about 2020). Library prep was done by the immunoSEQ multiplex PCR assay. As stored in TCRdb, this immuneACCESS dataset retains in-frame rearrangements with V and J assigned. A fraction of the clones does not appear; measured against another copy, unresolved V genes explain less than half of the discrepancy, and the remainder lacks a known reason. This sample gives under 150,000 clones in total; roughly 84% of them show up just once. Together, the top ten hold under 4.5% of the sample. Sequencing was performed on peripheral blood. Receptors originate from a woman aged 55-69 years with acute or convalescent COVID-19.

J is TRBJ2-7 and V is TRBV27; tentative D call: TRBD2 (6 bases). Looked up from germline, CDR1 is MNHEY and CDR2 is SMNVEV (reference sequence). Between the trimmed V and J ends, which lost 7 bases and 2 bases, there was a span of 27 bases. CDR3 length: 18 amino acids. CDR3 nucleotides: TGTGCCAGCACTCGCAGGGCTAGCGAACGGGGGAGGACCTACGAGCAGTACTTC. This encodes CASTRRASERGRTYEQYF.

J is TRBJ2-1 and V is TRBV3-1 (or the pseudogene TRBV3-2); D unresolved. Germline loops: CDR1 LGHDT, CDR2 YNNKEL (reference sequence). Deletions cut 2 bases from V and 8 bases from J, with 13 bases between. This CDR3 is built from 14 residues. The DNA of the CDR3 is TGTGCCAGCAGCCAAAGCCCACTGAGCTATGAGCAGTTCTTC. Translating it yields CASSQSPLSYEQFF.

This chain links TRBV5-1 with TRBJ2-1; D may be TRBD2 (6 bases). Germline V lookup: CDR1 SGHRS, CDR2 YFSETQ. This CDR3 spans 16 amino acids. The V and J ends lost 0 bases and 6 bases respectively, with 16 bases between them. CDR3 sequence (DNA): TGCGCCAGCAGCTTGGTTCCGGGAGCCCCCGCCAATGAGCAGTTCTTC. Protein sequence: CASSLVPGAPANEQFF.

This chain links TRBV11-2 with TRBJ2-3, with 11 bases fitting TRBD2. Germline-derived CDR1 and CDR2 are SGHAT and FQNNGV. The CDR3 sequence is 17 residues long. The J segment lost 0 bases and the V segment lost 7 bases, leaving 9 bases of the junction unmatched. The CDR3 sequence is CASTRLLAGASTDTQYF. DNA for the CDR3: TGTGCCAGCACCCGATTACTAGCGGGAGCGAGCACAGATACGCAGTATTTT.

The chain links TRBV5-1 to TRBJ1-1, with TRBD1 as a possible D gene (6 bases). V was shortened by 4 bases and J by 2 bases, with 15 bases between the two germline ends. In germline, CDR1 is SGHRS, CDR2 YFSETQ. This CDR3 is built from 15 residues. CDR3 nucleotide sequence: TGCGCCAGCAGCGGTGGGTCGGGACAAAACACTGAAGCTTTCTTT. This sequence encodes CASSGGSGQNTEAFF.

The chain carries TRBV14 and TRBJ2-4, with D tentatively TRBD2 (6 bases). There are 17 residues in the CDR3. CDR1 and CDR2 from the germline V gene are SGHDN and FVKESK. V was trimmed by 0 bases and J by 3 bases, leaving 15 bases between them. The CDR3 reads CASSQEGSGWGKNIQYF. The DNA for the CDR3 is TGTGCCAGCAGCCAAGAGGGTAGCGGCTGGGGCAAAAACATTCAGTACTTC.

This chain links TRBV11-3 with TRBJ2-3, with TRBD2 as a possible D gene (6 bases). This CDR3 region has 16 residues. Germline CDR1 and CDR2: SGHNT and YENEEA. Trimming took 0 bases from V and 1 from J, leaving 11 bases between them. CDR3 in amino acids: CASSLDFPGGTDTQYF. CDR3 sequence (DNA): TGTGCCAGCAGCTTAGACTTTCCGGGGGGCACAGATACGCAGTATTTT.

This clone was counted a single time. This chain uses TRBV27 with TRBJ1-1; D possibly corresponds to TRBD1 (6 bases). Looked up from germline, CDR1 is MNHEY and CDR2 is SMNVEV (reference sequence). The CDR3 has 15 amino acids. Trimming pared 3 bases from V and 3 bases from J, leaving 14 bases between. The CDR3 here is CASSFIRGGDTEAFF. The DNA for the CDR3 is TGTGCCAGCAGTTTCATAAGAGGGGGGGACACTGAAGCTTTCTTT.

The chain combines TRBV18 with TRBJ1-3; D not certain. There are 16 residues in the CDR3. Germline V gene data show CDR1 as KGHSH and CDR2 as LQKENI. Deletions cut 4 bases from V and 0 bases from J, with 13 bases between. The chain's CDR3 is CASSQSDGGSGNTIYF. CDR3 coding DNA: TGTGCCAGCTCACAAAGCGACGGAGGCTCTGGAAACACCATATATTTT.

The chain has TRBV4-3 and TRBJ2-1; maybe TRBD1 (6 bases). Germline V gene sequence: CDR1 LGHNA, CDR2 YSLEER. The CDR3 consists of 18 residues. Trimming took off 4 bases at V and 1 base at J, with 20 bases between the two ends. The CDR3 sequence is CASSPEPDRPTSYNEQFF. The CDR3, as DNA: TGCGCCAGCAGCCCAGAGCCCGACAGGCCTACTTCCTACAATGAGCAGTTCTTC.

The rearrangement links TRBV7-8 to TRBJ1-3; weak D call: TRBD1 (6 bases). Trimming left V 0 bases short and J 8 bases short, with 17 bases between. CDR3 length equals 16 residues. CDR1 and CDR2 from the germline V gene are SGHVS and FQNEAQ. The CDR3 spells CASSLASTGKWDTIYF. The DNA of the CDR3 is TGTGCCAGCAGCTTAGCCTCTACAGGGAAGTGGGACACCATATATTTT.

V gene TRBV19 combines with J gene TRBJ2-5, with a tentative D call TRBD1 (6 bases). This CDR3 contains 15 residues. The germline V gene has CDR1 LNHDA and CDR2 SQIVND (reference sequence). V was shortened by 9 bases and J by 5 bases, with 22 bases between the two germline ends. The CDR3 region is CASSHRGSKIETQYF. CDR3 nucleotide sequence: TGTGCCAGCTCCCATAGGGGGAGTAAGATTGAGACCCAGTACTTC.

V gene TRBV28 combines with J gene TRBJ2-2, with D possibly being TRBD2 (5 bases). V lost 6 bases to trimming and J lost 0 bases, with 17 bases between them. The CDR3 runs to 17 residues. Germline V gene data show CDR1 as MDHEN and CDR2 as SYDVKM. The CDR3 is CASSFPSGFANTGELFF. The CDR3 nucleotides read TGTGCCAGCAGCTTCCCGTCGGGGTTCGCGAACACCGGGGAGCTGTTTTTT.

V is TRBV4-3 and J is TRBJ2-7, with 10 bases matching TRBD1. The CDR3 has 14 amino acids. CDR1 is LGHNA, CDR2 YSLEER, per germline. The V gene end was trimmed by 3 bases and the J gene end by 2 bases; junction bases not matched to a gene: 1. This CDR3 is CASSQDRGTYEQYF. As DNA, the CDR3 is TGCGCCAGCAGCCAGGACAGGGGGACCTACGAGCAGTACTTC.

The V call is TRBV6-2 or TRBV6-3, the J call TRBJ1-1, with D maybe TRBD1 (6 bases). The germline CDR1 and CDR2 sequences are MNHEY and SVGEGT. Trimming shortened V by 2 bases and J by 1 base, and 11 bases separated the two germline ends. The CDR3 has 15 amino acids. CDR3 loop: CASSYGGAQNTEAFF. CDR3 DNA sequence: TGTGCCAGCAGTTACGGGGGGGCGCAGAACACTGAAGCTTTCTTT.

As to this clone: The limits of the CDR3 on the DNA are not certain, so only TCRdb's listed CDR3 is given. This rearrangement joins TRBV5-1 to TRBJ2-2; TRBD2, the table's D call, lacks a check against the DNA. Ends included, the CDR3 has 18 residues. CDR1 is SGHRS and CDR2 is YFSETQ in the germline V gene. The CDR3 spells CASSFGPGGREHTGELFF.

The chain recombines TRBV28 with TRBJ2-7, with 11 bases lining up with TRBD2. This CDR3 region has 14 residues. Trimming at V came to 7 bases and at J to 3 bases, leaving 5 bases not matched to a gene. Germline V gene lookup returns CDR1 MDHEN and CDR2 SYDVKM. CDR3 sequence: CASTSGTSGYEQYF. The CDR3 DNA follows: TGTGCCAGCACTTCCGGGACTAGCGGCTACGAGCAGTACTTC.

V is TRBV27 and J is TRBJ2-3; TRBD1 might be the D (6 bases). This CDR3 has 14 amino acids. V gave up 5 bases and J gave up 5 bases, with 14 bases separating them. The germline CDR1 and CDR2 sequences are MNHEY and SMNVEV (reference sequence). CDR3 in amino acids: CASSLRQARDTQYF. The CDR3 nucleotides are TGTGCCAGCAGTCTCCGACAGGCTCGAGATACGCAGTATTTT.

This clone appeared a single time. This chain joins TRBV19 and TRBJ2-5; TRBD2 aligns across 8 bases. The germline V gene has CDR1 LNHDA and CDR2 SQIVND (reference sequence). The CDR3 is 17 amino acids. J gave up 4 bases and V 5 bases, and 15 bases lay outside the gene matches. This chain's CDR3 is CASSASRSGSGVETQYF. CDR3 in DNA: TGTGCCAGTAGTGCCTCACGGAGCGGGAGCGGGGTAGAGACCCAGTACTTC.

This chain connects TRBV11-1 to TRBJ1-4; possible D gene TRBD1, 5 bases. From germline, CDR1 is SGHAT and CDR2 FQDESV (reference sequence). This CDR3 is built from 15 residues. V lost 2 bases, J lost 6 bases, and 13 bases lay in between. The CDR3 sequence: CASSLLQGGHEKLFF. In nucleotides, the CDR3 is TGTGCCAGCAGCTTACTCCAGGGAGGCCATGAAAAACTGTTTTTT.

The CDR3: CASSLLRVNGYTF. For the CDR3, the DNA is TGTGCCAGCAGTCTCCTCAGGGTGAATGGCTACACCTTC. The chain has TRBV12-3 or TRBV12-4 and TRBJ1-2; tentatively, D is TRBD1 (5 bases). The CDR3 length is 13 residues. V lost 5 bases and J lost 6, with 13 bases in between.

The chain couples TRBV15 to TRBJ1-1, with D perhaps TRBD1 (5 bases). The CDR3 has 15 amino acids. Germline V gene data show CDR1 as LNHNV and CDR2 as YYDKDF (reference sequence). The germline V and J ends were trimmed by 7 bases and 5 bases, with 20 bases remaining between them. The CDR3 DNA reads TGTGCCACCACATACCGGTGGGGCGGTTTGACTGAAGCTTTCTTT. This translates into CATTYRWGGLTEAFF.